The 21 T cell receptor beta chains reported below all come from one sample, sequenced in a study of OX40 agonist ivuxolimab in advanced cancers. Sequencing used immunoSEQ multiplex PCR; TCRdb keeps in-frame clones, though not all of them. This repertoire shows about 60,000 clones, 87% found once; its top ten account for under 3.5%. The sequencing used CD4+ or CD8+ T cells sorted from blood, collected in a trial of the OX40 agonist ivuxolimab. The receptor source for this set is an adult with an advanced solid tumor such as melanoma, head and neck, liver or kidney cancer.

The rearrangement joins TRBV6-4 to TRBJ1-1; D might be TRBD1 (6 bases). Germline V lookup: CDR1 MRHNA, CDR2 SNTAGT. Trimming pared 6 bases from V and 6 bases from J, leaving 17 bases between. The CDR3 has 14 residues. As DNA, the CDR3 is TGTGCCAGCAGACCCCTGGGGGGGGCCCCTGAAGCTTTCTTT. Its protein product is CASRPLGGAPEAFF.

This clone was seen more than once but under ten times. The rearrangement joins TRBV28 to TRBJ1-2, with a tentative D call TRBD1 (5 bases). The CDR3 is 13 amino acids. CDR1 is MDHEN, CDR2 SYDVKM, per germline. V was cut by 3 bases and J by 7 bases, with 12 bases left in between. CDR3 in DNA: TGTGCCAGCAGTTTGGCCGGGACGGGTGGCTACACCTTC. It translates to CASSLAGTGGYTF.

This chain uses TRBV18 with TRBJ2-5; 8 bases agree with TRBD1. Germline CDR1 and CDR2: KGHSH and LQKENI. CDR3 length: 15 amino acids. The trim removed 4 bases at V and 0 bases at J, leaving 4 bases unmatched. This CDR3 is CASSLNRGDQETQYF. In DNA form, the CDR3 reads TGTGCCAGCTCACTTAACAGGGGGGACCAAGAGACCCAGTACTTC.

The V gene is TRBV30, the J gene TRBJ1-3, with no clear D. Deletions cut 0 bases from V and 1 base from J, with 16 bases between. Per germline, CDR1 GTSNPN and CDR2 SVGIG (reference sequence). This CDR3 has 17 amino acids. CDR3 amino acids: CAWSVVRPLGSGNTIYF. The CDR3 bases are TGTGCCTGGAGTGTGGTGCGACCCCTGGGGTCTGGAAACACCATATATTTT. The full variable domain, in which reference TRBV30 and TRBJ1-3 provide the parts outside the CDR3, is SQTIHQWPATLVQPVGSPLSLECTVEGTSNPNLYWYRQAAGRGLQLLFYSVGIGQISSEVPQNLSASRPQDRQFILSSKKLLLSDSGFYLCAWSVVRPLGSGNTIYFGEGSWLTVV.

The V gene is TRBV7-3, the J gene TRBJ2-7; the match to TRBD1 covers 9 bases. CDR1 is SGHTA, CDR2 FQGTGA, per germline. The ends lost 2 bases at V and 2 bases at J; junction bases unmatched: 4. This CDR3 contains 15 residues. CDR3 loop: CASSLSTGGPYEQYF. Written as DNA, the CDR3 is TGTGCCAGCAGCTTATCAACAGGGGGCCCCTACGAGCAGTACTTC. Variable domain in full (rest from reference TRBV7-3 and TRBJ2-7): GAGVSQTPSNKVTEKGKYVELRCDPISGHTALYWYRQSLGQGPEFLIYFQGTGAADDSGLPNDRFFAVRPEGSVSTLKIQRTERGDSAVYLCASSLSTGGPYEQYFGPGTRLTVT.

In the case of this clone: Its ends do not fully match the called genes, so a read error is possible. The chain links TRBV7-2 to TRBJ2-7; 8 nucleotides line up with TRBD2. CDR3 length: 14 amino acids. Germline CDR1 and CDR2: SGHTA and FQGNSA. CDR3 DNA: TGTGCCAGCAGCGTAAGCGGGAGCTCCTCCGAGCAGTACTTC. The encoded protein is CASSVSGSSSEQYF.

The chain couples TRBV18 to TRBJ2-7; 7 bases agree with TRBD1. Germline CDR1 and CDR2: KGHSH and LQKENI. The CDR3 length is 13 residues. The ends lost 5 bases at V and 6 bases at J; junction bases unmatched: 7. The CDR3 DNA sequence: TGTGCCAGCTCAACAGGGGCCGGAAGCGAGCAGTACTTC. It specifies CASSTGAGSEQYF.

The gene calls are TRBV2 and TRBJ2-7; D might be TRBD1 (6 bases). There are 15 residues in the CDR3. Germline V CDR1 and CDR2: SNHLY, FYNNEI. V lost 10 bases and J 2 bases, leaving 21 bases between the germline ends. This CDR3 is CATLNPQGSAYEQYF. CDR3 nucleotide sequence: TGTGCCACCCTAAACCCCCAGGGGTCTGCCTACGAGCAGTACTTC.

J is TRBJ1-1 and V is TRBV6-1; 8 positions match TRBD1. CDR1 MNHNS and CDR2 SASEGT come from the germline V gene. This CDR3 contains 15 residues. V gave up 2 bases and J gave up 3 bases; unmatched junction bases: 5. The CDR3 region is CASSERTGIDTEAFF. In DNA, the CDR3 is TGTGCCAGCAGTGAAAGGACAGGGATTGACACTGAAGCTTTCTTT.

The rearrangement links TRBV7-8 to TRBJ2-2; D possibly corresponds to TRBD1 (6 bases). V dropped 1 base and J dropped 5 bases, with 8 bases sitting between them. This CDR3 comprises 14 residues. Per germline, CDR1 SGHVS and CDR2 FQNEAQ. The CDR3 DNA is TGTGCCAGCAGCTTAGATACAGGGACCGGGGAGCTGTTTTTT. It yields the protein CASSLDTGTGELFF.

V usage is TRBV4-2 and J usage is TRBJ1-2; no clear D. CDR1 LGHNA and CDR2 YNFKEQ come from the germline V gene. V was cut by 4 bases and J by 6 bases, with 18 bases left in between. This CDR3 contains 15 residues. DNA for the CDR3: TGTGCCAGCAGCCCCTCGGGCGGCGCAGTGGATGGCTACACCTTC. Translation: CASSPSGGAVDGYTF.

The genes are TRBV14 and TRBJ2-3; D gene ambiguous. Trimming took 3 bases from V and 4 from J, leaving 11 bases between them. CDR1 and CDR2 from the germline V gene are SGHDN and FVKESK. The CDR3 contains 14 residues. CDR3 loop: CASSHPGVPDTQYF. For the CDR3, the DNA is TGTGCCAGCAGCCACCCCGGTGTGCCAGATACGCAGTATTTT.

The rearrangement joins TRBV6-5 to TRBJ1-5; D possibly corresponds to TRBD1 (6 bases). The length of the CDR3 is 14 residues. Germline V gene data show CDR1 as MNHEY and CDR2 as SVGAGI. Trimming took off 8 bases at V and 7 bases at J, with 18 bases between the two ends. The CDR3 DNA reads TGTGCCAGCGGCGCGGCAGGGGCTGAACAGCCCCAGCATTTT. This codes for CASGAAGAEQPQHF.

The chain uses TRBV7-6 and TRBJ2-7; D ambiguous. V shed 7 bases and J shed 3 bases, with 4 bases lying between them. Germline CDR1 reads SGHVS; CDR2 reads FNYEAQ. The CDR3 has 10 residues. CDR3 loop: CASKGYEQYF. Here the CDR3 DNA reads TGTGCCAGCAAGGGCTACGAGCAGTACTTC.

The gene calls are TRBV5-1 and TRBJ2-7; 8 bases are shared with TRBD1. CDR1 and CDR2 from the germline V gene are SGHRS and YFSETQ. This CDR3 has 14 amino acids. J gave up 6 bases and V 4 bases, and 9 bases lay outside the gene matches. The DNA of the CDR3 is TGCGCCAGCAGCCCGGCCGGGACAGGCCTCGAGCAGTACTTC. It specifies CASSPAGTGLEQYF.

The chain couples TRBV15 to TRBJ2-1; D not certain. The CDR3 totals 13 residues. Trimming shortened V by 4 bases and J by 10 bases, and 14 bases separated the two germline ends. Germline loops: CDR1 LNHNV, CDR2 YYDKDF (reference sequence). The DNA for the CDR3 is TGTGCCACCAGCAAGATCCGACAAATAGAGCAGTTCTTC. Translation gives CATSKIRQIEQFF.

The CDR3: CASRSGYISLNTEAFF. CDR3 bases: TGTGCCAGTAGATCCGGGTACATAAGCCTGAACACTGAAGCTTTCTTT. V and J are TRBV19 and TRBJ1-1, with D uncertain. Germline V gene sequence: CDR1 LNHDA, CDR2 SQIVND (reference sequence). The CDR3 is 16 residues long. The V and J ends lost 6 bases and 0 bases respectively, with 17 bases between them.

This rearrangement joins TRBV5-5 to TRBJ2-5; D uncertain. This CDR3 has 13 amino acids. Germline V CDR1 and CDR2: SGHKS, YYEKEE (reference sequence). Deletions cut 0 bases from V and 5 bases from J, with 8 bases between. CDR3 nucleotide sequence: TGTGCCAGCAGCTTGGCCGCGAAGGAGACCCAGTACTTC. It encodes CASSLAAKETQYF.

This rearrangement joins TRBV30 to TRBJ1-4; 8 bases map to TRBD1. Losses at the gene ends were 3 bases for V and 5 bases for J; bases not matched to a gene: 2. Per the germline V gene, CDR1 is GTSNPN and CDR2 is SVGIG (reference sequence). The CDR3 has 13 residues. The DNA of the CDR3 is TGTGCCTGGAGGGGGACAGGCAATGAAAAACTGTTTTTT. Protein: CAWRGTGNEKLFF. The full variable domain, in which reference TRBV30 and TRBJ1-4 provide the parts outside the CDR3, is SQTIHQWPATLVQPVGSPLSLECTVEGTSNPNLYWYRQAAGRGLQLLFYSVGIGQISSEVPQNLSASRPQDRQFILSSKKLLLSDSGFYLCAWRGTGNEKLFFGSGTQLSVL.

The chain recombines TRBV30 with TRBJ2-3; 8 bases are shared with TRBD2. The CDR3 runs to 13 residues. Looked up from germline, CDR1 is GTSNPN and CDR2 is SVGIG (reference sequence). Germline trimming cut 2 bases from V and 6 bases from J; bases unmatched to any gene: 4. The chain's CDR3 is CAWSTGGGDTQYF. CDR3 nucleotides: TGTGCCTGGAGTACGGGAGGGGGGGATACGCAGTATTTT.

The chain recombines TRBV7-8 with TRBJ1-5; D is undetermined. This CDR3 contains 13 residues. V lost 3 bases and J lost 6, with 9 bases in between. Germline lookup yields CDR1 SGHVS and CDR2 FQNEAQ. CDR3 amino acids: CASSFNDGQPQHF. CDR3 bases: TGTGCCAGCAGCTTCAACGATGGTCAGCCCCAGCATTTT.